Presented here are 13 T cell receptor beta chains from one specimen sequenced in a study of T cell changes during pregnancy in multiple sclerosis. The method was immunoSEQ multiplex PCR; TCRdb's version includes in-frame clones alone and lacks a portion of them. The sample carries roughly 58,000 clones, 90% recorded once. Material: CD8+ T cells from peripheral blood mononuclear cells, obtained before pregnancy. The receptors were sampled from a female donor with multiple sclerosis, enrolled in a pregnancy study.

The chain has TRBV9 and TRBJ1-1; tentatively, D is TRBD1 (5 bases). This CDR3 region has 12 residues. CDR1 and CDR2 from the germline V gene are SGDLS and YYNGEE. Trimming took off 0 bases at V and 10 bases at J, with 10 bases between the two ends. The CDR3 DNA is TGTGCCAGCAGCGTAGCCGCAGGGCGAGCTTTCTTT. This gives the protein CASSVAAGRAFF.

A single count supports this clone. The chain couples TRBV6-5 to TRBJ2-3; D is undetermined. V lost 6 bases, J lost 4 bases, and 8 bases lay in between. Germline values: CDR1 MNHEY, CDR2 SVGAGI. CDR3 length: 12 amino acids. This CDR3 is CASRESADTQYF. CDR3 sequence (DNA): TGTGCCAGCAGGGAGAGCGCAGATACGCAGTATTTT.

In nucleotides, the CDR3 is TGCGCCAGCAGCCAAGGGGACAGGGAGGGATTCGATGGCTACACCTTC. Its translation: CASSQGDREGFDGYTF. The genes are TRBV4-3 and TRBJ1-2; TRBD1 matches at 9 bases. The J segment lost 6 bases and the V segment lost 1 base, leaving 9 bases of the junction unmatched. Germline assignment: CDR1 LGHNA and CDR2 YSLEER. CDR3 length: 16 amino acids.

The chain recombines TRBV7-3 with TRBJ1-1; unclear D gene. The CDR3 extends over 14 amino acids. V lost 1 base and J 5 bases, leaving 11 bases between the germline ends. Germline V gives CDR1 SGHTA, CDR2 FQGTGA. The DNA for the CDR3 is TGTGCCAGCAGCTTAATCGGTGGAGGGACTGAAGCTTTCTTT. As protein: CASSLIGGGTEAFF. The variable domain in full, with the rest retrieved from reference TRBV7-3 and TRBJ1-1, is GAGVSQTPSNKVTEKGKYVELRCDPISGHTALYWYRQSLGQGPEFLIYFQGTGAADDSGLPNDRFFAVRPEGSVSTLKIQRTERGDSAVYLCASSLIGGGTEAFFGQGTRLTVV.

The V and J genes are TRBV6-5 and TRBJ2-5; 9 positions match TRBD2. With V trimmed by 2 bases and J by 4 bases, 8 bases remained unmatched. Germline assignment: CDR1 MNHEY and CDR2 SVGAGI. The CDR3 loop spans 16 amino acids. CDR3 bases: TGTGCCAGCAGTTACATAGCGGGGGTTAGGTCAGAGACCCAGTACTTC. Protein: CASSYIAGVRSETQYF.

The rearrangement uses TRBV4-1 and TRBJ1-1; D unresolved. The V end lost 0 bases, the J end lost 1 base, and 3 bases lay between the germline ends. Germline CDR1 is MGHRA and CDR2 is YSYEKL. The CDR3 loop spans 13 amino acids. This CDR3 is CASSQEANTEAFF. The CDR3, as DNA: TGCGCCAGCAGCCAAGAAGCGAACACTGAAGCTTTCTTT.

The CDR3 region is CASSGEGGRVSTDTQYF. The CDR3 DNA reads as TGTGCCAGCAGCGGGGAGGGGGGGCGCGTTAGCACAGATACGCAGTATTTT. The chain employs TRBV9 and TRBJ2-3, with D maybe TRBD2 (7 bases). The CDR3 has 17 residues. The germline gives CDR1 SGDLS, CDR2 YYNGEE. V was clipped by 3 bases and J by 0 bases, with 17 bases between them.

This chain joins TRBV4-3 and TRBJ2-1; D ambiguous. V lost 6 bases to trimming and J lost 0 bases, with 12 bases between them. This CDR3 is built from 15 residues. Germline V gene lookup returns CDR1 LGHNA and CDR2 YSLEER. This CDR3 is CASRLTQSSYNEQFF. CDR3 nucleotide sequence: TGCGCCAGCAGGCTCACACAGAGCTCCTACAATGAGCAGTTCTTC.

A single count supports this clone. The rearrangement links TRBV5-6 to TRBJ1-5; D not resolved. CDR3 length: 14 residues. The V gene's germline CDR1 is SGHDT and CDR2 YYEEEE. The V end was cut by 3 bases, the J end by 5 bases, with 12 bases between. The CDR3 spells CASSSDGEYQPQHF. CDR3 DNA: TGTGCCAGCAGCTCGGACGGGGAATATCAGCCCCAGCATTTT.

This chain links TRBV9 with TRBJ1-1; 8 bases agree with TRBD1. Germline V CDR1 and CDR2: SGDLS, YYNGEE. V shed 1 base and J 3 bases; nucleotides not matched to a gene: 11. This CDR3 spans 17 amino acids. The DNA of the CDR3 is TGTGCCAGCAGCGTACATCCAGGGGGCCGCATCGACACTGAAGCTTTCTTT. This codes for CASSVHPGGRIDTEAFF.

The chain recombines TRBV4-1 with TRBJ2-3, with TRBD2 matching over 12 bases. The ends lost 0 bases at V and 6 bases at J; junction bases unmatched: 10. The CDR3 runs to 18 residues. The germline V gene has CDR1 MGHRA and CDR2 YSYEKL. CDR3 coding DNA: TGCGCCAGCAGCCAAGAGGGGACTAGCGGGTACACAGACGATACGCAGTATTTT. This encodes CASSQEGTSGYTDDTQYF.

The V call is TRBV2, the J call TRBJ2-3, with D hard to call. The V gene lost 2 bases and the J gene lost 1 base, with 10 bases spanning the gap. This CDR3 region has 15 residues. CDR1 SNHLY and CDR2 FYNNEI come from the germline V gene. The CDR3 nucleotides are TGTGCCAGCAGTGAAACCCGGTCCCGCACAGATACGCAGTATTTT. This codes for CASSETRSRTDTQYF.

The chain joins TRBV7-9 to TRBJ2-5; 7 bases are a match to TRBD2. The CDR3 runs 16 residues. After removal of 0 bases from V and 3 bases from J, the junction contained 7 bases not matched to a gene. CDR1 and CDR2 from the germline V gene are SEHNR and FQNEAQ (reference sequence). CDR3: CASSLAGRVGEETQYF. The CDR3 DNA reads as TGTGCCAGCAGCTTAGCGGGGAGGGTAGGAGAAGAGACCCAGTACTTC.